This TCR beta chain is drawn from a study of blood T cell repertoires in COVID-19. The wider study: Some COVID-19 samples were acute and others convalescent; all came from the United States, Italy and Spain. T cells, B-cell-depleted T cells, or PBMCs provided the cDNA or gDNA that served as material.

Authors' data handling: Using reference gene primer amplification, nucleated cell counts were estimated. TCRdb keeps only in-frame clones here, not all; method: immunoSEQ multiplex PCR. That table is the source of V, J and clone size, and D and trimming were worked out from the DNA. Of around 190,000 clones in the sample, 75% to 90% were seen once. Sequenced sample: peripheral blood. This receptor was identified in a man aged 25-40 years with acute or convalescent COVID-19.

The CDR3 sequence: CASSEEGELFF. DNA of the CDR3: TGCGCCAGCAGTGAGGAGGGGGAGCTGTTTTTT. The chain is built from TRBV10-2 and TRBJ2-2, with D uncertain. The CDR3 covers 11 residues. CDR1 and CDR2 from the germline V gene are WSHSY and SAAADI. V lost 2 bases and J lost 8, with 3 bases in between.